The source of this T cell receptor (beta chain) is a study of blood T cell repertoires in COVID-19. The CDR3 covers 19 residues. The junction had 11 bases not matched to a gene; V was cut back by 2 bases and J by 0 bases. The germline gives CDR1 SGHTA, CDR2 FQGTGA. Generated by immunoSEQ multiplex PCR, the TCRdb table keeps only in-frame clones and is missing some. This sample has fewer than 350,000 clones, with 70% to 90% found just once. Specimen: PBMCs or T cells enriched from blood (not recorded which). This TCR was sampled from a man aged 30 to 45 who had recovered from COVID-19. The chain employs TRBV7-3 and TRBJ2-2; the match to TRBD2 covers 8 bases. Here the CDR3 reads CASSLSRTGAGANTGELFF. CDR3 nucleotide sequence: TGTGCCAGCAGCTTATCCCGCACGGGAGCGGGGGCGAACACCGGGGAGCTGTTTTTT.